The T cell receptor beta chain described here comes from a study of sequential checkpoint blockade in melanoma. Libraries were prepared by immunoSEQ multiplex PCR; TCRdb keeps only in-frame clonotypes and omits some of them. The sample includes fewer than 35,000 clones, about 88% of them seen just once. Treatment of the sample: randomized to nivolumab then ipilimumab (arm A) or the reverse (arm B). From germline, CDR1 is ENHRY and CDR2 SYGVKD. The ends were cut back, 0 bases at V and 5 bases at J, with 10 bases in the middle. The length of the CDR3 is 14 residues. The sample consisted of CD8+ T cells sorted from blood (inferred from file names), taken from a patient given nivolumab and ipilimumab in sequence. The clonotype was recovered from a human donor with melanoma. This chain connects TRBV10-3 to TRBJ1-1, with D perhaps TRBD1 (6 bases). The CDR3 region has the DNA TGTGCCATCAGTGAGTCGAACAGGGAAACTGAAGCTTTCTTT. Its translation is CAISESNRETEAFF.